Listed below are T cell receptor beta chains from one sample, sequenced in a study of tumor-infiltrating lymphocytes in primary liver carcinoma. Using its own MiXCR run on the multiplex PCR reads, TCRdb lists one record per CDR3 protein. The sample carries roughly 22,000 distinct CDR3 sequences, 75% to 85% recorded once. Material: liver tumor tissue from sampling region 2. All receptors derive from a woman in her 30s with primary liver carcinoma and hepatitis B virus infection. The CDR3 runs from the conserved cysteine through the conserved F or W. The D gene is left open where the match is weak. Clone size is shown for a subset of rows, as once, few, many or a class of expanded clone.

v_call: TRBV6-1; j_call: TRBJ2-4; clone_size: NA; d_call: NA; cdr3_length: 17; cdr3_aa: CATCGGRVLVAKNIKYF; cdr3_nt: TGTGCCACTTGTGGGGGTAGGGTCCTGGTAGCCAAAAACATTAAGTACTTC
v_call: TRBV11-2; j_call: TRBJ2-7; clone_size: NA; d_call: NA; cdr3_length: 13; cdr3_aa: CASSFGSNYEQYF; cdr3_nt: TGTGCCAGCAGCTTTGGTTCGAACTACGAGCAGTACTTC
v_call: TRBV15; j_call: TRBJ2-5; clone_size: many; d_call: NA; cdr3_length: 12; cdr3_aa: CATSRDRETQYF; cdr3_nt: TGTGCCACCAGCAGAGATCGGGAGACCCAGTACTTC
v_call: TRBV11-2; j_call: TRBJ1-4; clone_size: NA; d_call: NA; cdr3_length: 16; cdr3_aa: CASNLFQGSTNEKPFF; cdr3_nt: TGTGCCAGTAACTTGTTTCAGGGATCAACTAATGAAAAACCGTTTTTT
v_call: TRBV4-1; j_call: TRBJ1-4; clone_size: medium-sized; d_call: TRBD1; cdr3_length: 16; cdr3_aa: CASSQDGRGRGEKLFF; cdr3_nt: TGCGCCAGCAGCCAAGATGGCAGGGGGCGGGGGGAAAAACTGTTTTTT
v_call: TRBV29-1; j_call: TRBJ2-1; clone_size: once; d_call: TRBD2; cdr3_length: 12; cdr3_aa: CSTLRDYSEQFF; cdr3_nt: TGCAGTACCCTAAGGGACTACAGCGAGCAGTTCTTC
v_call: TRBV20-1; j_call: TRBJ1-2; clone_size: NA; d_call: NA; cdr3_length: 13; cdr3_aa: CSARGPSNYGYTF; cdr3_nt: TGCAGTGCTAGAGGACCGTCTAACTATGGCTACACCTTC
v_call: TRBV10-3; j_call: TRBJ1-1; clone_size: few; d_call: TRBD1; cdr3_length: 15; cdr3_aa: CAISESTGVLAEAFF; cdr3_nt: TGTGCCATCAGTGAGTCGACAGGGGTGTTGGCTGAAGCTTTCTTT
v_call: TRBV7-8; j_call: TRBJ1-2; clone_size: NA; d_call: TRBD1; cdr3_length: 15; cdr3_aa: CASSLDRGVLHGYTF; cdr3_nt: TGTGCCAGCAGCTTAGACAGGGGAGTCCTCCATGGCTACACCTTC
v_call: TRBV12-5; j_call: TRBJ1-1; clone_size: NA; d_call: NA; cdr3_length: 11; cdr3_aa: CARVMDTEAFF; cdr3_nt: TGTGCTAGGGTGATGGACACTGAGGCTTTCTTT
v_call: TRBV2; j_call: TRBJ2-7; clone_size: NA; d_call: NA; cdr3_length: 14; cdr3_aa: CATEARQGVHEKYF; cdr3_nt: TGTGCCACGGAAGCCCGGCAGGGCGTCCACGAGAAGTACTTC
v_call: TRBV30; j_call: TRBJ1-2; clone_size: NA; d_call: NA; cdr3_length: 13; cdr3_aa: CAWRQGLHYGYTF; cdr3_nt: TGTGCCTGGAGGCAGGGTTTACATTATGGTTACACCTTC
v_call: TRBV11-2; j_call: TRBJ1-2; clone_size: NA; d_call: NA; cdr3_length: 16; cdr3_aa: CVSSPRDGDWGYGYTF; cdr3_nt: TGTGTCAGCAGCCCACGAGACGGGGATTGGGGCTATGGCTACACTTTC
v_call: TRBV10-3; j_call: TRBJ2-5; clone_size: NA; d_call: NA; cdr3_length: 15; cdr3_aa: CAISESVTKQETRYF; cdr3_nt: TGTGCCATCAGTGAGTCGGTTACCAAACAAGAGACCCGGTACTTC
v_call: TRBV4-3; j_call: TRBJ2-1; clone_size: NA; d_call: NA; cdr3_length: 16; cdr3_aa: CASSQDAGNSYNEQSF; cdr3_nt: TGCGCCAGCAGCCAAGATGCGGGAAATTCCTACAATGAGCAGTCCTTC
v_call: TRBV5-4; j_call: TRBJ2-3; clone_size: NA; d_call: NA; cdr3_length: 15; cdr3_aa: CTSSPPGTEADAQYF; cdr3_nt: TGTACCAGCAGCCCGCCCGGGACGGAGGCTGATGCGCAGTATTTT
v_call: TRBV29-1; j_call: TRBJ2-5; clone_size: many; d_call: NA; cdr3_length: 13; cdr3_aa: CSVEGLNEETQYF; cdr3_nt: TGCAGCGTTGAGGGACTTAACGAAGAGACCCAGTACTTC
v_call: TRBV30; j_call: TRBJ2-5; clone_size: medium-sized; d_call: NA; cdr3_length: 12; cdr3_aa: CAWSSGQETQYF; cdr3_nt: TGTGCCTGGAGCTCGGGGCAGGAGACCCAGTACTTC
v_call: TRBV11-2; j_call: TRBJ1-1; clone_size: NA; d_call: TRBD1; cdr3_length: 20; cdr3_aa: CASSARDRGGKRWSNTEAIF; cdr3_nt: TGTGCCAGCAGCGCTCGGGACAGGGGAGGCAAGAGGTGGAGTAACACTGAAGCTATCTTT
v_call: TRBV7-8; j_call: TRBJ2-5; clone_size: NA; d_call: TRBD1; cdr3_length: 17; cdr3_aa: CAGSLFPLQGYQETRYF; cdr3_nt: TGTGCCGGCAGCTTATTTCCATTACAGGGGTACCAAGAGACCCGGTACTTC
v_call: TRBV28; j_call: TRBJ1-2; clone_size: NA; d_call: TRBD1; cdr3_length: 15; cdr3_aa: CASIQGQGANYDYIF; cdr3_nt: TGTGCCAGCATCCAAGGACAGGGGGCCAACTATGACTACATCTTC
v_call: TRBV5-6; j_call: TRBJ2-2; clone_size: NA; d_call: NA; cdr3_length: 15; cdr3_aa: CANSLAPRVTGELLF; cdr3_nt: TGTGCTAACAGTTTGGCACCCAGAGTCACCGGGGAGCTGTTGTTT
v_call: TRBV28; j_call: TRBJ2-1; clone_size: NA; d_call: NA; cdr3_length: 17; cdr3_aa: CASPILVGVSGYNEQFF; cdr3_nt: TGTGCCAGCCCCATACTAGTGGGAGTTTCCGGCTACAATGAGCAGTTCTTC
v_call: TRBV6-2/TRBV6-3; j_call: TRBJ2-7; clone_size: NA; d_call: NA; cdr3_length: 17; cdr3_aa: CASSFRMRDRTTYEQYF; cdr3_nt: TGTGCCAGCAGTTTTCGAATGAGGGATAGGACTACCTACGAGCAGTACTTC
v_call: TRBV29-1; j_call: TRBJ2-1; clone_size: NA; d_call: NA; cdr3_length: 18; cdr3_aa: CSVSRLAALARGGNEQFF; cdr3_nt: TGCAGCGTTTCAAGACTGGCTGCCCTAGCGCGAGGTGGGAACGAGCAGTTCTTT
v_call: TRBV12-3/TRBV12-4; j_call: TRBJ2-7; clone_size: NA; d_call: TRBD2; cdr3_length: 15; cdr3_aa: CPSSLSGTSRLEQYF; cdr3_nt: TGTCCCAGCAGCCTGTCCGGGACTAGCAGACTTGAGCAGTACTTC
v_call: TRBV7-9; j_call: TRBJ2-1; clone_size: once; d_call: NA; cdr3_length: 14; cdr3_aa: CASKSGSLYNEQFF; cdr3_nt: TGTGCCAGCAAGTCCGGGAGCCTATACAATGAGCAGTTCTTC
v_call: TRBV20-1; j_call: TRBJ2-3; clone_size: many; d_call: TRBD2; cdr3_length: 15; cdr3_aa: CSARLAGPDLDTQYF; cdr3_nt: TGCAGTGCTAGACTAGCGGGACCAGACCTCGATACGCAGTATTTT